This TCR beta chain came from a study of CD8 T cells in ankylosing spondylitis. Study-wide results and caveats: Clones linked to the disease showed a CD8+ phenotype. They occurred at relatively low frequencies in peripheral blood. Some of the motif variants had earlier been found in reactive arthritis patients' fluid and blood. In ankylosing spondylitis blood, a motif of seven to nine highly homologous TCR beta variants appeared characteristic.

The CDR3 extends over 14 amino acids. The germline V gene has CDR1 KGHSH and CDR2 LQKENI. As for this clonotype: The antigen remains unidentified. Its ends do not fully match the called genes, so a read error is possible.

Quantitative barcoded 5'-RACE was used to prepare TCR beta libraries. TCRdb reprocessed the 5' RACE reads via MiXCR and lists one record per CDR3 protein. The top ten hold under 7.5% of the sample, which has approximately 550,000 distinct CDR3 sequences, roughly 13% seen once. This TCR was recovered from a male donor with ankylosing spondylitis. The V and J genes are TRBV18 and TRBJ2-3; D call uncertain. The source material was blood, either unsorted or a sorted T cell fraction (not recorded which). The CDR3 spells CSSSPLASTDTQYF. The CDR3, as DNA: TGTTCCAGCTCACCTCTCGCTAGCACAGATACGCAGTATTTT. Complete variable domain (other parts from reference TRBV18 and TRBJ2-3): NAGVMQNPRHLVRRRGQEARLRCSPMKGHSHVYWYRQLPEEGLKFMVYLQKENIIDESGMPKERFSAEFPKEGPSILRIQQVVRGDSAAYFCSSSPLASTDTQYFGPGTRLTVL.